This is a list of T cell receptor beta chains from one sample in a study of cytomegalovirus exposure and HLA in healthy donors. The table came from immunoSEQ multiplex PCR; TCRdb's copy has only in-frame clones and leaves some out. The sample records 130,000 to 150,000 clones, 70% to 75% being singletons. The sequenced sample was PBMCs. The receptors here all came from a human donor in good health. CDR3s leave out the opening cysteine and the closing phenylalanine or tryptophan. The D gene is left open where the match is weak. A row's size may be missing; if present it is once, few, many or a size class.

CDR3 protein: ASSLWRGLGNTEAF
clone size: -
J gene: TRBJ1-1
V gene: TRBV7-8
D gene: -

CDR3 protein: ASSIRGTNTEAF
clone size: few
J gene: TRBJ1-1
V gene: TRBV19
D gene: -

CDR3 protein: ASRNSYNEQF
clone size: -
J gene: TRBJ2-1
V gene: TRBV7-6
D gene: -

CDR3 protein: SVAGLAGVDTQY
clone size: once
J gene: TRBJ2-3
V gene: TRBV29-1
D gene: TRBD2

CDR3 protein: AWSVQGAGGYT
clone size: -
J gene: TRBJ1-2
V gene: TRBV30
D gene: TRBD1

CDR3 protein: ASSTGQGFAEAF
clone size: -
J gene: TRBJ1-1
V gene: TRBV18
D gene: TRBD1

CDR3 protein: AIRDRPGELF
clone size: -
J gene: TRBJ2-2
V gene: TRBV10-3
D gene: TRBD1

CDR3 protein: ASSLGGTSGSFNEQF
clone size: -
J gene: TRBJ2-1
V gene: TRBV5-1
D gene: TRBD2

CDR3 protein: ASTRRGGYT
clone size: -
J gene: TRBJ1-2
V gene: TRBV2
D gene: -

CDR3 protein: ASSDNSANYGYT
clone size: -
J gene: TRBJ1-2
V gene: TRBV6-1
D gene: -

CDR3 protein: ASSPGTGLQPQH
clone size: -
J gene: TRBJ1-5
V gene: TRBV18
D gene: TRBD1

CDR3 protein: ASRAQGSNTGELF
clone size: once
J gene: TRBJ2-2
V gene: TRBV19
D gene: -

CDR3 protein: ASSPGQGNSPLH
clone size: -
J gene: TRBJ1-6
V gene: TRBV18
D gene: TRBD1

CDR3 protein: ASRRTGNNEQF
clone size: -
J gene: TRBJ2-1
V gene: TRBV2
D gene: TRBD1